This T cell receptor beta chain is drawn from a study of blood T cell repertoires in COVID-19. Germline values: CDR1 MNHEY, CDR2 SVGAGI. V lost 6 bases, J lost 1 base, and 12 bases lay in between. The CDR3 totals 15 residues. The protocol was immunoSEQ multiplex PCR, while the TCRdb copy is restricted to in-frame clones and leaves out a portion. The profile covers over 200,000 clones, with 80% to 90% appearing a single time and about 4% taken by the ten largest. Assignment of participants to cohorts was predicated upon participant-reported clinical history. This TCR was sampled from a woman aged 25 to 39 who had been exposed to COVID-19. V gene TRBV6-5 combines with J gene TRBJ2-2, with D unclear. The source material was PBMCs or T cells enriched from blood (not recorded which). CDR3 sequence: CASSSSEWNTGELFF. Here the CDR3 DNA reads TGTGCCAGCAGCTCGAGTGAGTGGAACACCGGGGAGCTGTTTTTT.